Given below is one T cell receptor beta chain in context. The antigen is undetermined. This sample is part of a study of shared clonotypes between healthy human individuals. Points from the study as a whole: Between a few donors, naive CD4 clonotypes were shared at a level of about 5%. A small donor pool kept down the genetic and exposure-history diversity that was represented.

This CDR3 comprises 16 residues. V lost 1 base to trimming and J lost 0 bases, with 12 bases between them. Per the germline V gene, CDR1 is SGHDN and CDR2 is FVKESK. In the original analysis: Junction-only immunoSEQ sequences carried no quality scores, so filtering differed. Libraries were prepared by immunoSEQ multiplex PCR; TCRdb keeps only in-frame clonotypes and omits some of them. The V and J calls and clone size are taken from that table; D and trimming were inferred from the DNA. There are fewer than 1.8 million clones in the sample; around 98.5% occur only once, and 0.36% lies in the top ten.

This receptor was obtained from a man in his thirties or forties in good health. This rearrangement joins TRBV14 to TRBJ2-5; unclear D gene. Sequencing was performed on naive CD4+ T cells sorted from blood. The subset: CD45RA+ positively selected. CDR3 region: CASSQVFSEYQETQYF. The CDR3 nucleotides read TGTGCCAGCAGCCAAGTCTTCTCGGAGTACCAAGAGACCCAGTACTTC.